Shown below are 12 T cell receptor beta chains from a single sample sequenced in a study of T cells after yellow fever vaccination. TCRdb recomputed calls from the 5' RACE reads with MiXCR, one row per CDR3 protein. This sample has 300,000 to 350,000 distinct CDR3 sequences, with approximately 4% found just once. This sample comprised PBMCs, obtained 15 days after the yellow fever booster vaccination. These receptors came from a man aged 18 to 35 who received the YFV17D yellow fever vaccine.

This clonotype was seen only a few times. The chain has TRBV4-3 and TRBJ1-6, with 8 bases fitting TRBD1. This CDR3 comprises 22 residues. Germline V gene data show CDR1 as LGHNA and CDR2 as YSLEER. V shed 0 bases and J 7 bases; nucleotides not matched to a gene: 23. The CDR3 region has the DNA TGCGCCAGCAGCCAAGATCGGACTTCCATACAGGGGGATAGGGTCCGAAATTCACCCCTCCACTTT. Translated: CASSQDRTSIQGDRVRNSPLHF.

A few counts support this clonotype. The chain uses TRBV7-9 and TRBJ1-2; TRBD1 might be the D (5 bases). Germline lookup yields CDR1 SEHNR and CDR2 FQNEAQ (reference sequence). This CDR3 contains 12 residues. Trimming cost V 4 bases and J 8 bases, with 11 bases left between them. The CDR3: CASSWDGGGYTF. DNA of the CDR3: TGTGCCAGCAGCTGGGACGGCGGGGGCTACACCTTC. Based on the CDR3 plus reference TRBV7-9 and TRBJ1-2, the full variable domain is DTGVSQNPRHKITKRGQNVTFRCDPISEHNRLYWYRQTLGQGPEFLTYFQNEAQLEKSRLLSDRFSAERPKGSFSTLEIQRTEQGDSAMYLCASSWDGGGYTFGSGTRLTVV.

This clonotype was detected only a few times. V usage is TRBV24-1 and J usage is TRBJ1-5; TRBD1 matches 8 bases. The CDR3 loop spans 16 amino acids. Germline assignment: CDR1 KGHDR and CDR2 SFDVKD. V shed 4 bases and J 3 bases; nucleotides not matched to a gene: 7. The CDR3 here is CATSDGRQGNNQPQHF. CDR3 DNA: TGTGCCACCAGTGACGGCCGACAGGGGAACAATCAGCCCCAGCATTTT.

This clonotype was seen ten or more times. The V gene is TRBV20-1, the J gene TRBJ1-4; 10 positions agree with TRBD1. CDR1 DFQATT and CDR2 SNEGSKA come from the germline V gene (reference sequence). With 6 bases clipped from V and 8 bases from J, the junction kept 15 bases outside the gene matches. The length of the CDR3 is 16 residues. As DNA, the CDR3 is TGCAGTGCACTCTCTTGGGCCGGGACAGGGGAAGAAAAACTGTTTTTT. It specifies CSALSWAGTGEEKLFF.

This clonotype has just a few counts. The chain combines TRBV20-1 with TRBJ2-3, with D possibly being TRBD1 (5 bases). CDR1 and CDR2 (germline): DFQATT, SNEGSKA (reference sequence). V gave up 3 bases and J gave up 3 bases, with 13 bases separating them. The CDR3 consists of 14 residues. CDR3: CSASVVGVTDTQYF. Written as DNA, the CDR3 is TGCAGTGCTAGTGTCGTAGGGGTTACAGATACGCAGTATTTT.

In its sample, this clonotype was seen a few times. The chain carries TRBV20-1 and TRBJ2-7; D is tentatively TRBD1 or TRBD2 (5 bases each). CDR3 length equals 12 residues. V was trimmed by 6 bases and J by 5 bases, leaving 14 bases between them. From germline, CDR1 is DFQATT and CDR2 SNEGSKA (reference sequence). CDR3 nucleotide sequence: TGCAGTGCGCCGAGGGACGGACACGAGCAGTACTTC. It translates to CSAPRDGHEQYF.

At least ten counts were recorded for this clonotype. CDR3 in amino acids: CASSQDMSGGADTQYF. In DNA, the CDR3 is TGTGCCAGCAGCCAAGATATGAGCGGGGGAGCAGATACGCAGTATTTT. The V and J genes are TRBV4-2 and TRBJ2-3; 8 bases align to TRBD2. V lost 0 bases to trimming and J lost 4 bases; unmatched junction nucleotides: 6. Germline V gene data show CDR1 as LGHNA and CDR2 as YNFKEQ. The CDR3 is 16 residues long.

Ten or more counts support this clonotype. V is TRBV19 and J is TRBJ2-5; 12 positions agree with TRBD1. The CDR3 is 12 residues long. The V and J ends lost 11 bases and 4 bases, in that order; junction bases with no gene match: 2. Germline-derived CDR1 and CDR2 are LNHDA and SQIVND (reference sequence). The CDR3 DNA reads as TGTGCCTGGGACAGGGGGCCAGAGACCCAGTACTTC. It encodes CAWDRGPETQYF.

This clonotype has ten or more counts. This chain joins TRBV12-3 or TRBV12-4 and TRBJ1-5; D gene ambiguous. V lost 2 bases, J lost 6 bases, and 5 bases lay in between. The CDR3 spans 12 residues. CDR3 coding DNA: TGTGCCAGCAGTTTAAATGCTCAGCCCCAGCATTTT. Amino acids: CASSLNAQPQHF.

The V gene is TRBV5-6, the J gene TRBJ2-7; perhaps TRBD1 as D (5 bases). V was trimmed by 3 bases and J by 2 bases, leaving 6 bases between them. CDR1 and CDR2 (germline): SGHDT, YYEEEE. The CDR3 is 12 amino acids. The CDR3 region is CASSSGTYEQYV. The CDR3 DNA reads TGTGCCAGCAGCTCAGGGACCTACGAGCAGTACGTC.

This clonotype was recorded at least ten times. The CDR3 spells CASSTTGGGETQYF. Here the CDR3 DNA reads TGTGCCAGCAGTACGACAGGGGGCGGGGAGACCCAGTACTTC. The chain has TRBV12-3 or TRBV12-4 and TRBJ2-5; 10 nucleotides align to TRBD1. With V trimmed by 5 bases and J by 5 bases, 5 bases remained unmatched. This CDR3 is built from 14 residues.

This clonotype was observed many times. The chain employs TRBV6-2 or TRBV6-3 and TRBJ2-3, with D hard to call. V lost 6 bases and J 6 bases, leaving 10 bases between the germline ends. From germline, CDR1 is MNHEY and CDR2 SVGEGT. The CDR3 covers 12 residues. The CDR3 is CASSFRVDTQYF. As DNA, the CDR3 is TGTGCCAGCAGCTTTCGTGTGGATACGCAGTATTTT.